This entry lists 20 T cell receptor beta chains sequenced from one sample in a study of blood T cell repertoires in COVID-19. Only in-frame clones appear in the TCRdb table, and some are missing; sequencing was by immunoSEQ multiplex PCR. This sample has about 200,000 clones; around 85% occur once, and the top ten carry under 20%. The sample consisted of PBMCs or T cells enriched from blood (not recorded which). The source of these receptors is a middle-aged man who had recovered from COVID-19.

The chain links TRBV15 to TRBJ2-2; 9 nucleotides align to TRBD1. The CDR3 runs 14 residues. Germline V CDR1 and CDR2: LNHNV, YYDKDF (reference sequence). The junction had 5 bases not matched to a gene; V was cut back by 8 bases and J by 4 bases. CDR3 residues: CATGDRDLTGELFF. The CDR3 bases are TGTGCCACCGGGGACAGGGACCTCACCGGGGAGCTGTTTTTT.

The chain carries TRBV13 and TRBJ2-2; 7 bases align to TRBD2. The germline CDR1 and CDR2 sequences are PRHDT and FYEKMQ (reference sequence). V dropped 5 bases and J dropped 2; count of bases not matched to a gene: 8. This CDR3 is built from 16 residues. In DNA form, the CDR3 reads TGTGCCAGCAGCCCTTACAGCGGGGAAAACACCGGGGAGCTGTTTTTT. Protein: CASSPYSGENTGELFF.

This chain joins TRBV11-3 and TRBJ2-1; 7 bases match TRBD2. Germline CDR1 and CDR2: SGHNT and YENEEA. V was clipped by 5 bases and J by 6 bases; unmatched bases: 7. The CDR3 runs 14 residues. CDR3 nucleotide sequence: TGTGCCAGCAGCCGGACGGGAGGTCCCAATGAGCAGTTCTTC. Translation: CASSRTGGPNEQFF.

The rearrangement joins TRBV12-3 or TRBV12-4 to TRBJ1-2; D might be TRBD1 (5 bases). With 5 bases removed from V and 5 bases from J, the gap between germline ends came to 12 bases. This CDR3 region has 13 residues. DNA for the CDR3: TGTGCCAGCAGTGTGGGGGGTGGATATGGCTACACCTTC. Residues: CASSVGGGYGYTF.

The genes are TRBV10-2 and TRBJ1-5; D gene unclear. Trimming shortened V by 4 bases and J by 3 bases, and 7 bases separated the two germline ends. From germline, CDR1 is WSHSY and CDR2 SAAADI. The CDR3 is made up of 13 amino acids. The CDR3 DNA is TGCGCCAGCAGTGCCGGGAACAATCAGCCCCAGCATTTT. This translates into CASSAGNNQPQHF.

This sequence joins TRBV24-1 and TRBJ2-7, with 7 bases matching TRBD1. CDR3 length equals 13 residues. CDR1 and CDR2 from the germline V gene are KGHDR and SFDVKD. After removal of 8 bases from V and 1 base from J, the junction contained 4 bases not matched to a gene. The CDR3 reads CATISRGSYEQYF. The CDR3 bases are TGTGCCACCATCTCCAGGGGGTCCTACGAGCAGTACTTC.

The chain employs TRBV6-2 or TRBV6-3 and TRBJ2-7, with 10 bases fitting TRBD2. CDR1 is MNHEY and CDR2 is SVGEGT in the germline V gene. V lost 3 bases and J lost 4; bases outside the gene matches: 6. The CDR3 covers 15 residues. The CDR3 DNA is TGTGCCAGCAGTTATGGGCTAGCGGGAGTTTACGAGCAGTACTTC. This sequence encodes CASSYGLAGVYEQYF.

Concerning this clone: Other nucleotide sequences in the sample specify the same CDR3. CDR3 sequence: CASSPGTGGYEQYF. The CDR3 bases are TGTGCCAGCTCACCTGGGACAGGGGGCTACGAGCAGTACTTC. The gene calls are TRBV18 and TRBJ2-7, with TRBD1 identical over 11 bases. The germline V gene has CDR1 KGHSH and CDR2 LQKENI. Losses at the gene ends were 3 bases for V and 3 bases for J; bases not matched to a gene: 1. This CDR3 contains 14 residues. Full variable domain (rest looked up from reference TRBV18 and TRBJ2-7): NAGVMQNPRHLVRRRGQEARLRCSPMKGHSHVYWYRQLPEEGLKFMVYLQKENIIDESGMPKERFSAEFPKEGPSILRIQQVVRGDSAAYFCASSPGTGGYEQYFGPGTRLTVT.

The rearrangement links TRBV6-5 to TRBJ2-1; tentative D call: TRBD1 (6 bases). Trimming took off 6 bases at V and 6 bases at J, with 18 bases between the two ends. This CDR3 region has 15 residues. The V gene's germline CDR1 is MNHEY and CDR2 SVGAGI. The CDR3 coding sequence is TGTGCCAGCAGGCCCCAGGGGTCGGCCCTCAATGAGCAGTTCTTC. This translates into CASRPQGSALNEQFF.

This chain's CDR3 is CASSLATGYYGYTF. The CDR3 nucleotides read TGTGCCAGCAGCTTGGCAACAGGCTACTATGGCTACACCTTC. This chain links TRBV5-4 with TRBJ1-2; a possible D gene is TRBD1 (5 bases). The length of the CDR3 is 14 residues. CDR1 SGHNT and CDR2 YYREEE come from the germline V gene (reference sequence). Between the trimmed V and J ends, which lost 0 bases and 3 bases, there was a span of 9 bases. Drawing the rest from reference TRBV5-4 and TRBJ1-2, the complete variable domain is ETGVTQSPTHLIKTRGQQVTLRCSSQSGHNTVSWYQQALGQGPQFIFQYYREEENGRGNFPPRFSGLQFPNYSSELNVNALELDDSALYLCASSLATGYYGYTFGSGTRLTVV.

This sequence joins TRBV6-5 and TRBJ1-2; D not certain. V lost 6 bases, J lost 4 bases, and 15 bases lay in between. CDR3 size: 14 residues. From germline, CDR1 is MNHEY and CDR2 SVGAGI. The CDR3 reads CASRSAAILYGYTF. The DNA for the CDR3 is TGTGCCAGCAGGAGTGCGGCAATACTCTATGGCTACACCTTC.

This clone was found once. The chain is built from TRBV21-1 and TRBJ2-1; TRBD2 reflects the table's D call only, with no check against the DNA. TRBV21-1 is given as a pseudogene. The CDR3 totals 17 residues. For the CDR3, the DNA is TGTGCCAGCAGCAAAAGGGAACTAGCGGGTTACTACAATGAGCAGTTCTTC. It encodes CASSKRELAGYYNEQFF.

The CDR3 sequence is CASSPGLANNEQFF. CDR3 bases: TGTGCCAGCTCCCCGGGACTAGCGAACAATGAGCAGTTCTTC. This chain links TRBV18 with TRBJ2-1; TRBD2 matches 10 bases. This CDR3 has 14 amino acids. Germline trimming cut 6 bases from V and 5 bases from J; bases unmatched to any gene: 4. In germline, CDR1 is KGHSH, CDR2 LQKENI.

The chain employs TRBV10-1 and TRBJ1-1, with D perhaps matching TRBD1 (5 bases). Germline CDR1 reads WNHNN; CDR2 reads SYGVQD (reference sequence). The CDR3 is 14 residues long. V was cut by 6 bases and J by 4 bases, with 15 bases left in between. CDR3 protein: CASRLGQKGTEAFF. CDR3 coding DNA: TGCGCCAGCAGGCTGGGGCAGAAAGGCACTGAAGCTTTCTTT.

The CDR3 nucleotides read TGTGCCAGCAAGAGGACAGGGGCCTACGAGCAGTACTTC. Protein product: CASKRTGAYEQYF. The chain is built from TRBV5-6 and TRBJ2-7, with 9 bases identical to TRBD1. V shed 6 bases and J 2 bases; nucleotides not matched to a gene: 3. There are 13 residues in the CDR3. The germline CDR1 and CDR2 sequences are SGHDT and YYEEEE. Full variable domain (rest looked up from reference TRBV5-6 and TRBJ2-7): DAGVTQSPTHLIKTRGQQVTLRCSPKSGHDTVSWYQQALGQGPQFIFQYYEEEERQRGNFPDRFSGHQFPNYSSELNVNALLLGDSALYLCASKRTGAYEQYFGPGTRLTVT.

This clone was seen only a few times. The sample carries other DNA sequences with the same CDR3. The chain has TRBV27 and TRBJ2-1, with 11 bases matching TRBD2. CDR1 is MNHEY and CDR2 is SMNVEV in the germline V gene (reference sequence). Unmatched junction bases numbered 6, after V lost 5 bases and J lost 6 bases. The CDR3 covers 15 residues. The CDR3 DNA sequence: TGTGCCAGCAGTCAATTAGCGGGAGGGGGCAATGAGCAGTTCTTC. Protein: CASSQLAGGGNEQFF.

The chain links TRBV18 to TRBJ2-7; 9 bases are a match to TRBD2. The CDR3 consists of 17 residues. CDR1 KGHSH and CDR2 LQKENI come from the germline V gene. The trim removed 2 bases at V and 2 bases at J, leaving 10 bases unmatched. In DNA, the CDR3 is TGTGCCAGCTCACCAAAGGTAGCGGGAGAAAGGACCTACGAGCAGTACTTC. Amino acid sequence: CASSPKVAGERTYEQYF.

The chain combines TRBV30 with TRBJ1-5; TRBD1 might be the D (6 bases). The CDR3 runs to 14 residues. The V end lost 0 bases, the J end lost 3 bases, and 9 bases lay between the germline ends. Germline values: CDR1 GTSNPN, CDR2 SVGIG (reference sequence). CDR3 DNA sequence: TGTGCCTGGAGTGTTGGGGGACACAATCAGCCCCAGCATTTT. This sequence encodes CAWSVGGHNQPQHF.

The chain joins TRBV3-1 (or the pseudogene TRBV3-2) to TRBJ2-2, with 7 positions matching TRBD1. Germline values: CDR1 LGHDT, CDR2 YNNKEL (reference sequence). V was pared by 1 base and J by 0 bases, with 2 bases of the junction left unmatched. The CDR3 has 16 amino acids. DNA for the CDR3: TGTGCCAGCAGCCAAGTTACAGGGGCGAACACCGGGGAGCTGTTTTTT. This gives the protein CASSQVTGANTGELFF.

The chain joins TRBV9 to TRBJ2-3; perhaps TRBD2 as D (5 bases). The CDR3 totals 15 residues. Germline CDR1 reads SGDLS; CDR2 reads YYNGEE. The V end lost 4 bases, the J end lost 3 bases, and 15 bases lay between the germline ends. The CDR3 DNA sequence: TGTGCCAGCAGCCCGCGTGGGAGCGGTACAGATACGCAGTATTTT. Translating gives CASSPRGSGTDTQYF.